A single sample gave rise to the 6 T cell receptor beta chains below, sequenced in a study of identical twins. MiXCR, applied by TCRdb to the 5' RACE reads, yields one record per CDR3 protein. The sample gives 500,000 to 600,000 distinct CDR3 sequences, roughly a fifth of which show up once; around 0.91% is in the top ten. These records were also assigned to another study, of T cells expressing NK-cell markers.

The sequencing input was CD4+ T cells sorted from blood. The receptors shown here come from a woman aged 18-29 years in good health.

This chain uses TRBV20-1 with TRBJ1-1; 9 nucleotides agree with TRBD1. Germline V gene sequence: CDR1 DFQATT, CDR2 SNEGSKA (reference sequence). The V segment lost 3 bases and the J segment 8 bases; nucleotides outside the gene matches: 4. This CDR3 spans 12 amino acids. In nucleotides, the CDR3 is TGCAGTGCTAGCGACAGGGGGGACGAAGCTTTCTTT. Its translation is CSASDRGDEAFF.

The DNA of the CDR3 is TGTGCCAGCAGTTACTCGTTCCATTTGGGGTCAACCGAGCAGTACTTC. Translating it yields CASSYSFHLGSTEQYF. The chain has TRBV6-8 and TRBJ2-7; the D is unclear. Trimming removed 0 bases at V and 6 bases at J, with 18 bases between. Germline V lookup: CDR1 MNHGY, CDR2 SAAAGT. CDR3 length: 16 residues.

The chain combines TRBV10-2 with TRBJ1-2; D may be TRBD1 (5 bases). Germline V gives CDR1 WSHSY, CDR2 SAAADI. V dropped 6 bases and J dropped 4 bases, with 15 bases sitting between them. CDR3 length: 14 amino acids. The CDR3 nucleotides are TGCGCCAGCAGGAAGACAGCCCATCTCTATGGCTACACCTTC. It yields the protein CASRKTAHLYGYTF.

This clonotype was seen a handful of times. The chain joins TRBV29-1 to TRBJ2-3; no clear D gene. V lost 6 bases and J lost 4, with 8 bases in between. The CDR3 contains 11 residues. The germline gives CDR1 SQVTM, CDR2 ANQGSEA. Here the CDR3 reads CSVLLADTQYF. CDR3 nucleotide sequence: TGCAGCGTCCTGTTAGCAGATACGCAGTATTTT.

This rearrangement joins TRBV20-1 to TRBJ1-2, with D perhaps matching TRBD1 (6 bases). The germline V gene encodes CDR1 DFQATT and CDR2 SNEGSKA (reference sequence). The CDR3 is 12 residues long. The CDR3 spells CSWYRANYGYTF. CDR3 coding DNA: TGCAGCTGGTACAGGGCTAACTATGGCTACACCTTC.

The J gene is TRBJ2-1, the V gene TRBV7-9, with TRBD2 identical over 8 bases. The CDR3 extends over 13 amino acids. Germline V gene sequence: CDR1 SEHNR, CDR2 FQNEAQ (reference sequence). Unmatched junction bases numbered 8, after V lost 8 bases and J lost 8 bases. The CDR3 DNA reads as TGTGCCAGCCGGCGGACTAGCTTCGATGAGCAGTTCTTC. This sequence encodes CASRRTSFDEQFF.